The clone carrying this T cell receptor (beta chain) turned up a few times. Researchers ran the PCR with 60 Vbeta and 13 Jbeta primers. Sequenced by immunoSEQ multiplex PCR; TCRdb stores in-frame clones only, minus some. The sample lists 100,000 or so clones; approximately 72% were seen once. The source of the sample is a study of cytomegalovirus exposure and HLA in healthy donors. Study as a whole: Earlier, 150 million to 200 million T cells were analyzed, and 117 million unique TCR beta sequences were found among them.

Looked up from germline, CDR1 is MNHEY and CDR2 is SVGAGI. This CDR3 is 13 amino acids long. Trimming took 4 bases from V and 4 from J, leaving 8 bases between them. This receptor was taken from a woman aged 40 to 50 in good health and CMV-seronegative. This sequence joins TRBV6-5 and TRBJ1-5, with D unresolved. The sample taken for sequencing was PBMCs. The CDR3 loop is CASSSSVNQPQHF. The CDR3, as DNA: TGTGCCAGCAGTTCTAGCGTTAATCAGCCCCAGCATTTT.